The 6 T cell receptor beta chains listed next were all sequenced from one sample in a study of OX40 agonist ivuxolimab in advanced cancers. TCRdb keeps only in-frame clones here, not all; method: immunoSEQ multiplex PCR. The sample consists of approximately 76,000 clones, 65% to 90% of them appearing once. The sample in question was CD4+ or CD8+ T cells sorted from blood, obtained in a trial of the OX40 agonist ivuxolimab. These receptors came from an adult with an advanced solid tumor such as melanoma, head and neck, liver or kidney cancer.

The count of this clone is one. The chain has TRBV7-2 and TRBJ1-3; 9 nucleotides align to TRBD1. The trim removed 6 bases at V and 1 base at J, leaving 7 bases unmatched. There are 16 residues in the CDR3. The germline V gene encodes CDR1 SGHTA and CDR2 FQGNSA. The CDR3 nucleotides are TGTGCCAGCAGAGGTACAGGGGGCCAATCTGGAAACACCATATATTTT. Amino acid sequence: CASRGTGGQSGNTIYF.

The genes are TRBV5-8 and TRBJ2-5, with D possibly being TRBD2 (5 bases). CDR1 and CDR2 from the germline V gene are SGHTS and YDEGEE. The CDR3 covers 13 residues. The V and J ends lost 1 base and 3 bases respectively, with 7 bases between them. CDR3 region: CASSLYGEETQYF. The CDR3, as DNA: TGTGCCAGCAGCTTGTACGGGGAAGAGACCCAGTACTTC.

The rearrangement links TRBV6-5 to TRBJ2-1; no definite D call. The V gene lost 3 bases and the J gene lost 4 bases, with 7 bases spanning the gap. Germline assignment: CDR1 MNHEY and CDR2 SVGAGI. The CDR3 loop spans 13 amino acids. This CDR3 reads CASSYVGYNEQFF. The CDR3 DNA reads TGTGCCAGCAGTTATGTTGGGTACAATGAGCAGTTCTTC.

The rearrangement links TRBV29-1 to TRBJ2-7; 7 bases agree with TRBD1. The V gene's germline CDR1 is SQVTM and CDR2 ANQGSEA. The junction had 13 bases not matched to a gene; V was cut back by 8 bases and J by 0 bases. The CDR3 is made up of 15 amino acids. The CDR3 region is CSFSRPGQSSYEQYF. The CDR3 nucleotides read TGCAGCTTCTCCCGACCGGGACAGAGCTCCTACGAGCAGTACTTC.

V usage is TRBV29-1 and J usage is TRBJ1-1; D gene uncertain. Between the trimmed V and J ends, which lost 7 bases and 0 bases, there was a span of 12 bases. The CDR3 runs 13 residues. Germline V gene sequence: CDR1 SQVTM, CDR2 ANQGSEA. DNA of the CDR3: TGCAGCGCCCTCGGGCAGATGAACACTGAAGCTTTCTTT. It codes for CSALGQMNTEAFF. The full variable domain, its missing parts supplied by reference TRBV29-1 and TRBJ1-1, is SAVISQKPSRDICQRGTSLTIQCQVDSQVTMMFWYRQQPGQSLTLIATANQGSEATYESGFVIDKFPISRPNLTFSTLTVSNMSPEDSSIYLCSALGQMNTEAFFGQGTRLTVV.

This chain joins TRBV18 and TRBJ1-5; 9 bases agree with TRBD1. CDR3 length: 15 residues. CDR1 is KGHSH, CDR2 LQKENI, per germline. The trim removed 5 bases at V and 4 bases at J, leaving 6 bases unmatched. The CDR3 nucleotides read TGTGCCAGCTCATACACCGGGACAGGGAATCAGCCCCAGCATTTT. Translating gives CASSYTGTGNQPQHF.